Below are 11 T cell receptor beta chains sequenced from a single sample in a study of cytomegalovirus exposure and HLA in healthy donors. Primers for the PCR totalled 60 Vbeta and 13 Jbeta. Sequenced by immunoSEQ multiplex PCR; TCRdb stores in-frame clones only, minus some. Among about 120,000 clones listed, nearly 80% were seen once. What was sequenced was PBMCs. The receptors stem from a woman between 25 and 40 years old in good health and CMV-seropositive.

This chain connects TRBV6-1 to TRBJ1-6; D is possibly TRBD1 (6 bases). CDR3 length: 14 amino acids. Germline values: CDR1 MNHNS, CDR2 SASEGT. Trimming took 6 bases from V and 7 from J, leaving 13 bases between them. The CDR3 reads CASRVYRENSPLHF. The CDR3 bases are TGTGCCAGCAGGGTCTACAGGGAAAATTCACCCCTCCACTTT.

This rearrangement joins TRBV9 to TRBJ1-2; 7 bases are shared with TRBD1. Per the germline V gene, CDR1 is SGDLS and CDR2 is YYNGEE. Trimming cost V 3 bases and J 4 bases; bases outside gene matches: 3. The CDR3 is 13 amino acids. CDR3 protein: CASSGQGSYGYTF. The CDR3 DNA follows: TGTGCCAGCAGCGGACAGGGCAGCTATGGCTACACCTTC.

V is TRBV10-3 and J is TRBJ2-7; TRBD1 matches at 9 bases. Losses at the gene ends were 5 bases for V and 3 bases for J; bases not matched to a gene: 8. CDR1 and CDR2 from the germline V gene are ENHRY and SYGVKD. The CDR3 spans 15 residues. The CDR3 protein is CAISPGTGLSYEQYF. The CDR3 nucleotides read TGTGCCATCAGTCCAGGGACAGGGTTGAGCTACGAGCAGTACTTC.

The chain couples TRBV5-1 to TRBJ2-3; TRBD2 matches 16 bases. Unmatched junction bases numbered 9, after V lost 4 bases and J lost 4 bases. The CDR3 is made up of 18 amino acids. Germline lookup yields CDR1 SGHRS and CDR2 YFSETQ. CDR3 sequence (DNA): TGCGCCAGCAGCCCGGGACTAGCGGGGGGGCCTGGGTCAGATACGCAGTATTTT. It is translated as CASSPGLAGGPGSDTQYF.

This chain uses TRBV7-2 with TRBJ1-4; unclear D gene. Trimming removed 5 bases at V and 2 bases at J, with 12 bases between. This CDR3 comprises 15 residues. CDR1 is SGHTA, CDR2 FQGNSA, per germline. CDR3 DNA: TGTGCCAGCAGCCCACGCGCGGGGACTAATGAAAAACTGTTTTTT. It translates to CASSPRAGTNEKLFF.

V usage is TRBV7-9 and J usage is TRBJ1-1; D remains unclear. The CDR3 is 15 amino acids. Germline CDR1 is SEHNR and CDR2 is FQNEAQ (reference sequence). The V end was cut by 5 bases, the J end by 0 bases, with 13 bases between. The CDR3 DNA is TGTGCCAGCAGCACCGGGTGGGTCATGAACACTGAAGCTTTCTTT. This gives the protein CASSTGWVMNTEAFF.

This clone was detected only a few times. The rearrangement links TRBV6-5 to TRBJ2-2; TRBD1 matches 10 bases. The germline V gene encodes CDR1 MNHEY and CDR2 SVGAGI. The CDR3 runs to 15 residues. The ends lost 6 bases at V and 0 bases at J; junction bases unmatched: 1. For the CDR3, the DNA is TGTGCCAGCAGGACAGGGGGCGCGAACACCGGGGAGCTGTTTTTT. This gives the protein CASRTGGANTGELFF.

The chain employs TRBV18 and TRBJ1-1; D may be TRBD1 (5 bases). This CDR3 contains 13 residues. V dropped 8 bases and J dropped 4 bases, with 14 bases sitting between them. The germline V gene encodes CDR1 KGHSH and CDR2 LQKENI. Here the CDR3 DNA reads TGTGCCAGCCTTTACCCGGGGGGCACTGAAGCTTTCTTT. It specifies CASLYPGGTEAFF.

Only one count was recorded for this clone. This rearrangement joins TRBV28 to TRBJ1-4; 12 bases align to TRBD1. CDR1 and CDR2 from the germline V gene are MDHEN and SYDVKM. The CDR3 contains 15 residues. V lost 6 bases and J lost 11; bases outside the gene matches: 10. Here the CDR3 DNA reads TGTGCCAGCAGACCTTCCGGGACAGGGGGCGAGAAACTGTTTTTT. Translating it yields CASRPSGTGGEKLFF.

The chain uses TRBV10-2 and TRBJ2-1; TRBD1 aligns across 9 bases. V was pared by 2 bases and J by 9 bases, with 8 bases of the junction left unmatched. Germline lookup yields CDR1 WSHSY and CDR2 SAAADI. The CDR3 loop spans 15 amino acids. The CDR3 DNA sequence: TGCGCCAGCAGTGAGCCGGGACAGGGTCTCGGTGAGCAGTTCTTC. Amino acid sequence: CASSEPGQGLGEQFF.

The V call is TRBV4-2, the J call TRBJ1-4; 7 nucleotides line up with TRBD1. Trimming removed 5 bases from V and 4 bases from J; junction bases left unmatched: 7. The CDR3 length is 15 residues. CDR1 LGHNA and CDR2 YNFKEQ come from the germline V gene. Here the CDR3 DNA reads TGTGCCAGCAGCAGGCGGGACAGCCATAATGAAAAACTGTTTTTT. This translates into CASSRRDSHNEKLFF.